This T cell receptor beta chain comes out of a study of T cells in Graves' hyperthyroidism and ophthalmopathy. General study points: Appearing also in blood were most of the thyroid clonotypes expanded above 0.001. Ophthalmopathy was identified by the model a median about 6 months ahead of onset.

Pregnant or lactating patients were excluded, as were those with uncontrolled infection or other autoimmune disease. The PBMCs had their origin in 7.5 to 10 ml of fresh peripheral blood. To note about this clonotype: Its cognate antigen is unknown.

CDR3 length: 18 residues. V gave up 0 bases and J gave up 2 bases; unmatched junction bases: 8. Germline CDR1 MGHRA, CDR2 YSYEKL. Amplification of TCR beta CDR3 regions used RNA as the template. The HTBI set primed first-round TCR CDR3 RT-PCR. MiXCR, applied by TCRdb to the multiplex PCR reads, yields one record per CDR3 protein. Of some 300,000 distinct CDR3 sequences in the sample, around 20% were seen once. V usage is TRBV4-1 and J usage is TRBJ2-5, with TRBD2 matching 11 bases. This sequence was found in a man between 45 and 60 years old with Graves' ophthalmopathy. Material for sequencing was blood. The CDR3 is CASSQDRVAGGPQETQYF. CDR3 coding DNA: TGCGCCAGCAGCCAAGATCGAGTAGCGGGAGGGCCGCAAGAGACCCAGTACTTC.